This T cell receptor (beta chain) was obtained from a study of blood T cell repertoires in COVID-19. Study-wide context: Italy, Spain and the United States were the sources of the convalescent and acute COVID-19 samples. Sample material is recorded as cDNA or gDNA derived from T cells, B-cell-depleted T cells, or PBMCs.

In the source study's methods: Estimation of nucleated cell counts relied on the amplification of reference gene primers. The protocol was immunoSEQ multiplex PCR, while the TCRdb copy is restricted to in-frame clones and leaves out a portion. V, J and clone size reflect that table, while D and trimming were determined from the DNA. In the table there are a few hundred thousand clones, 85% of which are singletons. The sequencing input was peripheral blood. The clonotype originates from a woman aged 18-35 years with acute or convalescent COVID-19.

The CDR3 loop is CASSQDLGGGRSTDTQYF. CDR3 nucleotide sequence: TGTGCCAGCAGCCAAGACCTTGGGGGCGGGAGGAGCACAGATACGCAGTATTTT. This chain links TRBV4-2 with TRBJ2-3; 8 bases align to TRBD2. The length of the CDR3 is 18 residues. With 0 bases clipped from V and 0 bases from J, the junction kept 8 bases outside the gene matches. Germline V gene lookup returns CDR1 LGHNA and CDR2 YNFKEQ.